This TCR beta chain appears in the sequencing data of a study of blood T cell repertoires in COVID-19. Ages ranged from roughly 18 to 100 years, with residence in approximately 25 US areas. Germline V lookup: CDR1 MNHEY, CDR2 SMNVEV (reference sequence). V gave up 3 bases and J gave up 2 bases; unmatched junction bases: 0. This CDR3 spans 13 amino acids. The data were produced by immunoSEQ multiplex PCR, yet TCRdb's version contains in-frame clones alone and is incomplete. The table has 250,000 to 300,000 clones, nearly 90% seen once; the top ten hold less than 2%. This clone came up a few times. The clonotype was recovered from a woman aged 55-69 years who had recovered from COVID-19. The chain is built from TRBV27 and TRBJ1-2; 7 nucleotides match TRBD1. Sequenced sample: PBMCs or T cells enriched from blood (not recorded which). CDR3 sequence: CASSLGQNYGYTF. The CDR3 region has the DNA TGTGCCAGCAGTTTGGGACAGAACTATGGCTACACCTTC.